This entry concerns a single T cell receptor beta chain. The target antigen is unknown. These data belong to a study of post-analysis software for immune sequencing data. Study-wide context: The disease courses spanned relapsing-remitting, secondary progressive and progressive-relapsing forms of multiple sclerosis.

Trimming took 5 bases from V and 8 from J, leaving 18 bases between them. The CDR3 runs to 14 residues. The germline gives CDR1 SGHTA, CDR2 FQGNSA. Findings and limits, study-wide: About 5 TRBV segments appeared more often in patients than in controls, and TRBV5-6, TRBV5-1 and TRBV20-1 were among these. Under F measure analysis, samples from one preparation batch co-clustered strongly. Multiple sclerosis patients had significantly lower normalized Chao1 diversity than controls.

Each TCR beta cDNA library carried unique molecular identifiers. About 460,000 cDNA molecules were obtained from roughly 1.1 to 9.2 million T cells. TCRdb processed the PCR reads anew with MiXCR; each CDR3 protein has one entry. The data hold 650,000 to 850,000 distinct CDR3 sequences, with roughly 50% observed a single time. This sequence was found in a girl aged 10 to 17 with multiple sclerosis. The rearrangement uses TRBV7-2 and TRBJ1-2; possibly TRBD1 for D (5 bases). Sample: blood. The DNA of the CDR3 is TGTGCCAGCAGCCAAACTTGGGCAGGGTTGGGCTACACCTTC. This translates into CASSQTWAGLGYTF.